Below are 25 T cell receptor beta chains sequenced from a single sample in a study of blood T cell repertoires in COVID-19 (dated by TCRdb to the early 2020s). Receptor libraries were prepared by the immunoSEQ multiplex PCR assay. This is the immuneACCESS table as TCRdb keeps it, with only in-frame sequences that have V and J called. A part of the clones is gone; compared with another copy, unresolved V genes explain less than half, and the rest is unexplained. The sample yields approximately 100,000 clones; over 65% were counted once. The ten top clones hold about 14% of the sample. The material sequenced was peripheral blood. The receptors here all came from a woman between 70 and 85 years old with acute or convalescent COVID-19.

This clone was seen a single time. The CDR3 loop is CASSYSRASPNEQFF. DNA for the CDR3: TGTGCCAGCAGTTACTCGAGGGCCAGCCCCAATGAGCAGTTCTTC. This chain joins TRBV6-5 and TRBJ2-1, with D perhaps matching TRBD2 (5 bases). The CDR3 spans 15 residues. Trimming shortened V by 0 bases and J by 6 bases, and 12 bases separated the two germline ends. CDR1 and CDR2 from the germline V gene are MNHEY and SVGAGI.

V is TRBV7-2 and J is TRBJ1-5; 7 bases are a match to TRBD1. The CDR3 length is 16 residues. With 3 bases clipped from V and 3 bases from J, the junction kept 8 bases outside the gene matches. The germline gives CDR1 SGHTA, CDR2 FQGNSA. In DNA, the CDR3 is TGTGCCAGCAGCTTCTCTGGCAGGGGGTTCAATCAGCCCCAGCATTTT. Amino acids: CASSFSGRGFNQPQHF.

V and J are TRBV11-2 and TRBJ1-1; D perhaps matches TRBD1 (5 bases). The CDR3 consists of 17 residues. The germline V gene encodes CDR1 SGHAT and CDR2 FQNNGV. Trimming took off 0 bases at V and 3 bases at J, with 17 bases between the two ends. Here the CDR3 DNA reads TGTGCCAGCAGCTTAGATCCAACCCCCCGGGGGTACACTGAAGCTTTCTTT. Protein sequence: CASSLDPTPRGYTEAFF.

The chain combines TRBV11-2 with TRBJ1-4; D may be TRBD1 (5 bases). The germline CDR1 and CDR2 sequences are SGHAT and FQNNGV. This CDR3 contains 15 residues. V was pared by 2 bases and J by 6 bases, with 13 bases between. CDR3 protein: CASSLSRGVDEKLFF. DNA for the CDR3: TGTGCCAGCAGCTTATCTCGGGGGGTGGATGAAAAACTGTTTTTT.

Written as DNA, the CDR3 is TGTGCCAGCAGTGACCCTAGGACAGGGAAGACTTTCTTT. It encodes CASSDPRTGKTFF. The chain carries TRBV2 and TRBJ1-1; 8 positions agree with TRBD1. This CDR3 is built from 13 residues. The V gene end was trimmed by 3 bases and the J gene end by 12 bases; junction bases not matched to a gene: 9. In germline, CDR1 is SNHLY, CDR2 FYNNEI.

The chain uses TRBV18 and TRBJ1-4, with no clear D. V was shortened by 3 bases and J by 8 bases, with 16 bases between the two germline ends. The CDR3 loop spans 15 amino acids. Germline-derived CDR1 and CDR2 are KGHSH and LQKENI. CDR3 sequence: CASSPPGHDYEKLFF. The CDR3 DNA reads TGTGCCAGCTCACCTCCGGGTCATGATTACGAAAAACTGTTTTTT.

The rearrangement joins TRBV7-2 to TRBJ1-2; D is unresolved. Trimming shortened V by 5 bases and J by 3 bases, and 16 bases separated the two germline ends. The germline V gene encodes CDR1 SGHTA and CDR2 FQGNSA. This CDR3 is 15 amino acids long. The CDR3 reads CASSPTPSGDYGYTF. In nucleotides, the CDR3 is TGTGCCAGCAGCCCCACCCCCTCCGGGGACTATGGCTACACCTTC. Looking up the rest from reference TRBV7-2 and TRBJ1-2 gives the full variable domain: GAGVSQSPSNKVTEKGKDVELRCDPISGHTALYWYRQSLGQGLEFLIYFQGNSAPDKSGLPSDRFSAERTGGSVSTLTIQRTQQEDSAVYLCASSPTPSGDYGYTFGSGTRLTVV.

The CDR3 nucleotides are TGTGCCAGCAGCTTAGCACAGGGCCGAACCGGGGAGCTGTTTTTT. This encodes CASSLAQGRTGELFF. The rearrangement uses TRBV7-9 and TRBJ2-2; perhaps TRBD1 as D (6 bases). CDR3 length: 15 amino acids. V lost 0 bases, J lost 5 bases, and 10 bases lay in between. In germline, CDR1 is SEHNR, CDR2 FQNEAQ (reference sequence). Supplemented by reference TRBV7-9 and TRBJ2-2, the full variable domain reads DTGVSQNPRHKITKRGQNVTFRCDPISEHNRLYWYRQTLGQGPEFLTYFQNEAQLEKSRLLSDRFSAERPKGSFSTLEIQRTEQGDSAMYLCASSLAQGRTGELFFGEGSRLTVL.

This clone turned up a few times. The chain uses TRBV27 and TRBJ1-2; 10 positions agree with TRBD1. This CDR3 contains 15 residues. After removal of 7 bases from V and 4 bases from J, the junction contained 9 bases not matched to a gene. The germline V gene has CDR1 MNHEY and CDR2 SMNVEV (reference sequence). CDR3 coding DNA: TGTGCCAGCACCGCCGGGACAGGGGCGGGCTATGGCTACACCTTC. This gives the protein CASTAGTGAGYGYTF.

The chain links TRBV7-9 to TRBJ2-5, with D tentatively TRBD1 (5 bases). The germline V gene has CDR1 SEHNR and CDR2 FQNEAQ (reference sequence). V was clipped by 3 bases and J by 2 bases, with 7 bases between them. CDR3 size: 13 residues. CDR3 DNA sequence: TGTGCCAGCAGCTTGGGGCAGCAAGAGACCCAGTACTTC. Amino acid sequence: CASSLGQQETQYF.

The chain uses TRBV27 and TRBJ2-7; perhaps TRBD1 as D (6 bases). Trimming pared 6 bases from V and 0 bases from J, leaving 12 bases between. Germline CDR1 and CDR2: MNHEY and SMNVEV (reference sequence). The CDR3 spans 14 residues. CDR3 nucleotides: TGTGCCAGCAGCGCTACAGGGCCCTCCTACGAGCAGTACGTC. As protein: CASSATGPSYEQYV.

The CDR3, as DNA: TGTGCCAGCAGTCCACGTCCCGGGACAGGGAGCAATCAGCCCCAGCATTTT. As protein: CASSPRPGTGSNQPQHF. The rearrangement joins TRBV28 to TRBJ1-5; 9 nucleotides match TRBD1. Germline-derived CDR1 and CDR2 are MDHEN and SYDVKM. Trimming cost V 5 bases and J 1 base; bases outside gene matches: 9. The CDR3 runs 17 residues.

The chain has TRBV6-5 and TRBJ2-1; 9 bases map to TRBD2. V shed 4 bases, J shed 1 base, and the junction held 5 bases outside the gene matches. This CDR3 has 16 amino acids. Germline V CDR1 and CDR2: MNHEY, SVGAGI. The CDR3 DNA reads as TGTGCCAGCAGTTTTAGCGGGGGCACGTCCTACAATGAGCAGTTCTTC. This gives the protein CASSFSGGTSYNEQFF.

The chain carries TRBV7-4 and TRBJ2-1; TRBD1 is a possible D gene (6 bases). Per the germline V gene, CDR1 is SGHVT and CDR2 is SQSDAQ. Trimming pared 7 bases from V and 5 bases from J, leaving 18 bases between. The CDR3 covers 15 residues. CDR3 residues: CASTPRGKGDNEQFF. CDR3 bases: TGTGCCAGCACCCCCCGGGGTAAGGGGGACAATGAGCAGTTCTTC.

This sequence joins TRBV28 and TRBJ1-1, with D possibly TRBD1 on 5 matching bases. Between the trimmed V and J ends, which lost 3 bases and 7 bases, there was a span of 12 bases. The CDR3 sequence is 13 residues long. Germline V gives CDR1 MDHEN, CDR2 SYDVKM. The CDR3 sequence: CASSFISGDEAFF. In DNA form, the CDR3 reads TGTGCCAGCAGTTTTATTTCGGGGGATGAAGCTTTCTTT. Full variable domain (rest looked up from reference TRBV28 and TRBJ1-1): DVKVTQSSRYLVKRTGEKVFLECVQDMDHENMFWYRQDPGLGLRLIYFSYDVKMKEKGDIPEGYSVSREKKERFSLILESASTNQTSMYLCASSFISGDEAFFGQGTRLTVV.

The genes are TRBV6-4 and TRBJ1-2, with D perhaps TRBD1 (6 bases). The CDR3 contains 14 residues. CDR1 and CDR2 (germline): MRHNA, SNTAGT. V dropped 5 bases and J dropped 4 bases, with 14 bases sitting between them. The CDR3, as DNA: TGTGCCAGCAGTAAGGACAGATCCTCCTATGGCTACACCTTC. Residues: CASSKDRSSYGYTF.

This clone was counted only a few times. The chain recombines TRBV6-1 with TRBJ1-5, with 8 positions matching TRBD1. The V segment lost 0 bases and the J segment 4 bases; nucleotides outside the gene matches: 2. In germline, CDR1 is MNHNS, CDR2 SASEGT. The CDR3 sequence is 15 residues long. The CDR3 spells CASSEARQGNQPQHF. The CDR3 region has the DNA TGTGCCAGCAGTGAAGCGAGACAGGGGAATCAGCCCCAGCATTTT.

The CDR3 protein is CSAIHGVNYGYTF. The CDR3, as DNA: TGCAGCGCAATACATGGAGTCAACTATGGCTACACCTTC. This chain links TRBV29-1 with TRBJ1-2; unclear D gene. This CDR3 is 13 amino acids long. Per germline, CDR1 SQVTM and CDR2 ANQGSEA. The ends were cut back, 7 bases at V and 2 bases at J, with 14 bases in the middle.

V gene TRBV6-6 combines with J gene TRBJ2-3; TRBD2 matches 7 bases. CDR3 size: 19 residues. V was clipped by 5 bases and J by 2 bases; unmatched bases: 19. CDR1 is MNHNY and CDR2 is SVGAGI in the germline V gene (reference sequence). CDR3: CASSPGRTTSGPFTDTQYF. The CDR3 nucleotides are TGTGCCAGCAGTCCCGGGAGGACGACCAGCGGGCCTTTCACAGATACGCAGTATTTT.

This rearrangement joins TRBV19 to TRBJ1-5, with D possibly matching TRBD1 (6 bases). CDR1 and CDR2 (germline): LNHDA, SQIVND (reference sequence). This CDR3 is 15 amino acids long. V lost 6 bases and J lost 3, with 15 bases in between. The CDR3 DNA is TGTGCCAGTAGGAACGGGGACATATACAATCAGCCCCAGCATTTT. Protein: CASRNGDIYNQPQHF.

The CDR3 loop is CATSSGGRPQYF. The DNA for the CDR3 is TGTGCCACCAGTTCAGGGGGGCGGCCGCAGTATTTT. The rearrangement joins TRBV24-1 to TRBJ2-3; a possible D gene is TRBD1 (7 bases). Germline V CDR1 and CDR2: KGHDR, SFDVKD. The germline V and J ends were trimmed by 6 bases and 10 bases, with 13 bases remaining between them. The CDR3 extends over 12 amino acids.

The rearrangement uses TRBV3-1 (or the pseudogene TRBV3-2) and TRBJ2-1, with D maybe TRBD2 (6 bases). The germline V and J ends were trimmed by 0 bases and 3 bases, with 18 bases remaining between them. This CDR3 contains 18 residues. Germline CDR1 and CDR2: LGHDT and YNNKEL (reference sequence). The chain's CDR3 is CASSQEPMRRGLYNEQFF. The CDR3 DNA reads TGTGCCAGCAGCCAAGAGCCCATGAGGCGGGGACTCTACAATGAGCAGTTCTTC.

To note about this clone: Given a much more abundant clone one base away, this may be a read error. Additional DNA sequences in this sample encode the identical CDR3. V and J are TRBV29-1 and TRBJ1-2; 7 bases are a match to TRBD1. CDR3 length: 12 amino acids. The J segment lost 2 bases and the V segment lost 5 bases, leaving 2 bases of the junction unmatched. CDR1 is SQVTM and CDR2 is ANQGSEA in the germline V gene. CDR3 in amino acids: CSVSGGNYGYTF. CDR3 DNA: TGCAGCGTTTCAGGGGGGAACTATGGCTACACCTTC. Variable domain in full (rest from reference TRBV29-1 and TRBJ1-2): SAVISQKPSRDICQRGTSLTIQCQVDSQVTMMFWYRQQPGQSLTLIATANQGSEATYESGFVIDKFPISRPNLTFSTLTVSNMSPEDSSIYLCSVSGGNYGYTFGSGTRLTVV.

This rearrangement joins TRBV7-9 to TRBJ1-1; D may be TRBD1 (6 bases). This CDR3 contains 17 residues. The germline CDR1 and CDR2 sequences are SEHNR and FQNEAQ (reference sequence). Trimming removed 1 base at V and 7 bases at J, with 22 bases between. The CDR3: CASSLDVGGHTSGEAFF. The CDR3, as DNA: TGTGCCAGCAGCTTAGATGTTGGGGGACACACCTCGGGTGAAGCTTTCTTT.

The chain carries TRBV29-1 and TRBJ2-1; 10 bases are a match to TRBD2. Trimming removed 4 bases from V and 0 bases from J; junction bases left unmatched: 12. The CDR3 loop spans 18 amino acids. Germline values: CDR1 SQVTM, CDR2 ANQGSEA. The CDR3 sequence is CSVASGSGLLGSYNEQFF. Written as DNA, the CDR3 is TGCAGCGTTGCTAGCGGGAGCGGGCTTCTAGGCTCCTACAATGAGCAGTTCTTC.